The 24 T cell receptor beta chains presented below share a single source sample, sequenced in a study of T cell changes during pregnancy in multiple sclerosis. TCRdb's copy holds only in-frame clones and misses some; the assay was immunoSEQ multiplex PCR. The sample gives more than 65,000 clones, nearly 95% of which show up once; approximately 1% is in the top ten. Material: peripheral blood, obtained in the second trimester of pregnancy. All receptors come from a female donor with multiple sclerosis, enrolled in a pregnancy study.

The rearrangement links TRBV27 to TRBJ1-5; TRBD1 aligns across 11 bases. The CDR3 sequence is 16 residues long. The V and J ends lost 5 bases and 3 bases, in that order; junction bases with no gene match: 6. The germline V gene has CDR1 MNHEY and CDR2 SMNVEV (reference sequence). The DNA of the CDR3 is TGTGCCAGCAGTCCCCGGGACAGGGGGTTCAATCAGCCCCAGCATTTT. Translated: CASSPRDRGFNQPQHF.

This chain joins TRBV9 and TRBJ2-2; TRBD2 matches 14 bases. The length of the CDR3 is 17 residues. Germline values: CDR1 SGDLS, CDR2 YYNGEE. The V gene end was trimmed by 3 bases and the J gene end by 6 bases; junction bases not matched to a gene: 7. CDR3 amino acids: CASSGYWTSGRPGELFF. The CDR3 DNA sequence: TGTGCCAGCAGCGGATACTGGACTAGCGGGAGGCCCGGGGAGCTGTTTTTT.

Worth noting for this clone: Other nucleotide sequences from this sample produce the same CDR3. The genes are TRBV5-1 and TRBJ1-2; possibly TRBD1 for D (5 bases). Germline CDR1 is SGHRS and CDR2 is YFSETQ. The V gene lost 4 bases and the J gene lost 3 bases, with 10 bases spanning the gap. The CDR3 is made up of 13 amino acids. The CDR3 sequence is CASSLRGDYGYTF. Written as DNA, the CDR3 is TGCGCCAGCAGCCTGCGGGGCGACTATGGCTACACCTTC. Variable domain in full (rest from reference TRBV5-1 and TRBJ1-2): KAGVTQTPRYLIKTRGQQVTLSCSPISGHRSVSWYQQTPGQGLQFLFEYFSETQRNKGNFPGRFSGRQFSNSRSEMNVSTLELGDSALYLCASSLRGDYGYTFGSGTRLTVV.

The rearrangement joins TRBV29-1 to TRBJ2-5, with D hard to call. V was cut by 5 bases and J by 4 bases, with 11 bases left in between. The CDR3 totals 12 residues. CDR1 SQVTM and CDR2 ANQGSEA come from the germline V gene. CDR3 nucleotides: TGCAGCGTTAGAAAGACAACAGAGACCCAGTACTTC. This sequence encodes CSVRKTTETQYF.

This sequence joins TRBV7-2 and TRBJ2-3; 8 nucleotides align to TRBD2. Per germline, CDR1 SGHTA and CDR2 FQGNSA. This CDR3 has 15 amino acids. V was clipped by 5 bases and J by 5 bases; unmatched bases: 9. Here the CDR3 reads CASSPRTSRGDTQYF. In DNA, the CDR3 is TGTGCCAGCAGCCCCAGGACTAGCCGGGGAGATACGCAGTATTTT.

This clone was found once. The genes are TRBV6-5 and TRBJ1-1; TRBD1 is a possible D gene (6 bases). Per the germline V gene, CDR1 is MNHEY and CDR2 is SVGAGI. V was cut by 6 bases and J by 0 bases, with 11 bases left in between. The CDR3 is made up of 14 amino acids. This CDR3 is CASRPGQMNTEAFF. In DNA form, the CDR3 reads TGTGCCAGCAGACCCGGACAGATGAACACTGAAGCTTTCTTT.

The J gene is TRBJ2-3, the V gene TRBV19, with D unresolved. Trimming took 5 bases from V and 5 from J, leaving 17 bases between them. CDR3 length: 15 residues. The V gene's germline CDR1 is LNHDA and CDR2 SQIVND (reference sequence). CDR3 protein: CASSHLWPLVDTQYF. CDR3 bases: TGTGCCAGTAGTCACCTTTGGCCTTTGGTAGATACGCAGTATTTT.

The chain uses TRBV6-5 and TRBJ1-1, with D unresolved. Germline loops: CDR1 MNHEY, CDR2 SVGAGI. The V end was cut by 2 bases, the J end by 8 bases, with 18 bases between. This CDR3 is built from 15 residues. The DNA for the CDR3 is TGTGCCAGCAGTTACGGAGACCGTGTACAAGAGGAAGCTTTCTTT. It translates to CASSYGDRVQEEAFF.

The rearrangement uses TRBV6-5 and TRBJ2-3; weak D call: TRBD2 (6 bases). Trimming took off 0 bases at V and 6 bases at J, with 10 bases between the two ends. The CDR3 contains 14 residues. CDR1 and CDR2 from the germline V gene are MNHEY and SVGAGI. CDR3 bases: TGTGCCAGCAGTTACTCGGGGGGTATGGATACGCAGTATTTT. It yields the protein CASSYSGGMDTQYF.

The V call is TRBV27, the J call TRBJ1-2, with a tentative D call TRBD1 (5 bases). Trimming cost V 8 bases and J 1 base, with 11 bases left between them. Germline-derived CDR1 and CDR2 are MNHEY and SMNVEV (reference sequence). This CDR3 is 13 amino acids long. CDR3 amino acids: CASSGGRNYGYTF. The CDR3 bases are TGTGCCAGCTCGGGGGGTCGTAACTATGGCTACACCTTC.

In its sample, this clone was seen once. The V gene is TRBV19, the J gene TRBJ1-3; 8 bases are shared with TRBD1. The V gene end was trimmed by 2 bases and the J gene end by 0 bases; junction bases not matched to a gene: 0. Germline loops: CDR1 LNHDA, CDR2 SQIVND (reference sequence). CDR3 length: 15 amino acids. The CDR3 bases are TGTGCCAGTAGTATACAGGGGGCCTCTGGAAACACCATATATTTT. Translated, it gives CASSIQGASGNTIYF.

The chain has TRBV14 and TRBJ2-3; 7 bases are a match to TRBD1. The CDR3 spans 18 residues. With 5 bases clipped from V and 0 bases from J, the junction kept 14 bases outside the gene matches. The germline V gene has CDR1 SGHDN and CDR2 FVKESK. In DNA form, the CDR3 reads TGTGCCAGCAGCAAAGGGTTGCTTATGACAGGGAGCACAGATACGCAGTATTTT. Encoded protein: CASSKGLLMTGSTDTQYF.

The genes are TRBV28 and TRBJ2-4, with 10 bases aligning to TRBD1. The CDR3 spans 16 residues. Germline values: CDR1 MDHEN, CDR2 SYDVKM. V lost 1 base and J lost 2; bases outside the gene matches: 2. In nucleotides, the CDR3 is TGTGCCAGCAGTTTATTGGGACAGGGGCCCAAAAACATTCAGTACTTC. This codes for CASSLLGQGPKNIQYF.

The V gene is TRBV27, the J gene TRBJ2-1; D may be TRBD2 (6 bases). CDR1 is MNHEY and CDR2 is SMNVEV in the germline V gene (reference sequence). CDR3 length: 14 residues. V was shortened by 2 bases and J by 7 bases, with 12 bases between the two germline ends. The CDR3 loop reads CASSLAGSLNEQFF. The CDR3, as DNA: TGTGCCAGCAGTTTAGCGGGATCTCTTAATGAGCAGTTCTTC.

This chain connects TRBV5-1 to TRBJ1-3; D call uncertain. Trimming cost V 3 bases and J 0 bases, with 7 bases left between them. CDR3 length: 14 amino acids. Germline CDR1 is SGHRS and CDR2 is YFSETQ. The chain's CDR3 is CASSSAASGNTIYF. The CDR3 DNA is TGCGCCAGCAGCTCGGCGGCCTCTGGAAACACCATATATTTT.

CDR3 DNA sequence: TGTGCCAGCAGCGGACTCCTATGGGGCGAGCAGTACTTC. Its translation: CASSGLLWGEQYF. The chain is built from TRBV6-4 and TRBJ2-7; D possibly corresponds to TRBD2 (5 bases). Deletions cut 6 bases from V and 6 bases from J, with 15 bases between. The CDR3 is 13 residues long. CDR1 and CDR2 (germline): MRHNA, SNTAGT.

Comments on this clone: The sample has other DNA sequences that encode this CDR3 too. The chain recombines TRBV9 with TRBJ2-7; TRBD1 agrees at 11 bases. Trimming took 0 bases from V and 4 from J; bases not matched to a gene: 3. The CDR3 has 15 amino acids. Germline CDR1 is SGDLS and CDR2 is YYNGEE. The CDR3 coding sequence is TGTGCCAGCAGCGTAGCCGGGACAGGGGGATACGAGCAGTACTTC. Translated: CASSVAGTGGYEQYF.

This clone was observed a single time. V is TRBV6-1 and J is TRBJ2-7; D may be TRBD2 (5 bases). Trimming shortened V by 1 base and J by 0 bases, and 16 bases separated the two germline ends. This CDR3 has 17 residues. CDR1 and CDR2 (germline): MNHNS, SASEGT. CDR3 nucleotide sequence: TGTGCCAGCAGTGAAGGTGTTACGGGCGGGCGCTCCTACGAGCAGTACTTC. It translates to CASSEGVTGGRSYEQYF.

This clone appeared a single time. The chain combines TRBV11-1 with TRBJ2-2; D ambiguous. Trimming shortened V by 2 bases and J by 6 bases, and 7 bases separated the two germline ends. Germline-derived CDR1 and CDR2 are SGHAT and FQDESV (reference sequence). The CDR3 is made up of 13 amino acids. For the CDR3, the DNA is TGTGCCAGCAGCTTAATAGGAGCCGGGGAGCTGTTTTTT. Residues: CASSLIGAGELFF.

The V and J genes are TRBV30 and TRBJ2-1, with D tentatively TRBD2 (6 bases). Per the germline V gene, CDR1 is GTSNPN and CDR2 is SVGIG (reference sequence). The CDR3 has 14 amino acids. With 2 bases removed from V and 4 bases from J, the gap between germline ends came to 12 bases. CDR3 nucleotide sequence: TGTGCCTGGAGTAGTCGGAGCGGGTACAATGAGCAGTTCTTC. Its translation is CAWSSRSGYNEQFF.

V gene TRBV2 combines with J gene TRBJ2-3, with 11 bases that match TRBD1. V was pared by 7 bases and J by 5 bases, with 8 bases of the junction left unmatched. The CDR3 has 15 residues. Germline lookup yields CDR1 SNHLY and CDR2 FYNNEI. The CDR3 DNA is TGTGCCAGCATGCCGGACAGGGGGCGCGGAGATACGCAGTATTTT. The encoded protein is CASMPDRGRGDTQYF.

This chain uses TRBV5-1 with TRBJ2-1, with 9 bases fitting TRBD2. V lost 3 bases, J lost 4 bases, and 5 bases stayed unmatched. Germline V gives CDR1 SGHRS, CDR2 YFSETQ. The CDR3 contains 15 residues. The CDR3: CASSSTSGLYNEQFF. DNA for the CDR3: TGCGCCAGCAGCTCGACTAGCGGATTATACAATGAGCAGTTCTTC.

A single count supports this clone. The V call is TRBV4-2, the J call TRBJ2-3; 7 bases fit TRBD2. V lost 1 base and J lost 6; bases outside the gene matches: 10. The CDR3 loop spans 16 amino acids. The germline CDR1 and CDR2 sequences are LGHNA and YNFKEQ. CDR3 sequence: CASSQVLSGIRDTQYF. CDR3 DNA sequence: TGTGCCAGCAGCCAAGTTCTGAGCGGGATAAGGGATACGCAGTATTTT.

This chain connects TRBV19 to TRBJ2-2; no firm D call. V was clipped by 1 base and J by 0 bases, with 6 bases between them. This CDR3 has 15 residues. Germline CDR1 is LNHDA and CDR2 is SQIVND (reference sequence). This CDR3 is CASSIVAANTGELFF. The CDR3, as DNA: TGTGCCAGTAGTATAGTGGCGGCGAACACCGGGGAGCTGTTTTTT.